This T cell receptor beta chain was recovered during a study of cytotoxic CD8 clonotypes in ibrutinib-treated CLL. Between the trimmed V and J ends, which lost 4 bases and 9 bases, there was a span of 10 bases. The CDR3 has 11 amino acids. Germline CDR1 PRHDT, CDR2 FYEKMQ (reference sequence). Some clones are missing from TCRdb's copy, which holds only in-frame ones; the method was immunoSEQ multiplex PCR. Seen here are hundreds of thousands of clones, roughly 70% observed once, and the top ten hold 15% to 17%. The source material was PBMCs, sampled after 24 months of ibrutinib treatment. The chain uses TRBV13 and TRBJ2-7; D possibly corresponds to TRBD2 (6 bases). This sequence originates from a human donor with chronic lymphocytic leukemia. CDR3 DNA sequence: TGTGCCAGCAGCTCGGGGGATCGGCAGTACTTC. Protein product: CASSSGDRQYF.